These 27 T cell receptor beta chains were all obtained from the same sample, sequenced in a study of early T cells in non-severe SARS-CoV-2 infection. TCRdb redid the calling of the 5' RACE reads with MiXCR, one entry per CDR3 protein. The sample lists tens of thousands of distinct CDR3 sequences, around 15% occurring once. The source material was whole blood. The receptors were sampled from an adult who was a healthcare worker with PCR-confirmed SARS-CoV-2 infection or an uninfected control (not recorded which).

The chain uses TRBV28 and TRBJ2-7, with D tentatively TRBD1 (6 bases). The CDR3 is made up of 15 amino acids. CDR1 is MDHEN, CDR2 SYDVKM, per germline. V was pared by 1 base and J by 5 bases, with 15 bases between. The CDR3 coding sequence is TGTGCCAGCAGTTTATTGGGGGCCGGTGCCCACGAGCAGTACTTC. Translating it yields CASSLLGAGAHEQYF. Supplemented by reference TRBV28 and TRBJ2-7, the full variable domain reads DVKVTQSSRYLVKRTGEKVFLECVQDMDHENMFWYRQDPGLGLRLIYFSYDVKMKEKGDIPEGYSVSREKKERFSLILESASTNQTSMYLCASSLLGAGAHEQYFGPGTRLTVT.

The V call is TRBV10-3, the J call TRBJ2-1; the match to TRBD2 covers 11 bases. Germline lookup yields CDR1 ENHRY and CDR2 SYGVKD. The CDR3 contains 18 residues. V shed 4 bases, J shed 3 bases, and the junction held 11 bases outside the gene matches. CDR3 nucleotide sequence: TGTGCCATCAGTGTGGGACTTAAGGGACTAGCGGTCTACAATGAGCAGTTCTTC. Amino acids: CAISVGLKGLAVYNEQFF.

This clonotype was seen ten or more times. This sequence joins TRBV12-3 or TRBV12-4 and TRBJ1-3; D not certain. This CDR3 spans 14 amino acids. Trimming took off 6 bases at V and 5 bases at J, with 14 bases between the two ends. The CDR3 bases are TGTGCCAGCAGGACTCGCAATAGTAGAAACACCATATATTTT. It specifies CASRTRNSRNTIYF.

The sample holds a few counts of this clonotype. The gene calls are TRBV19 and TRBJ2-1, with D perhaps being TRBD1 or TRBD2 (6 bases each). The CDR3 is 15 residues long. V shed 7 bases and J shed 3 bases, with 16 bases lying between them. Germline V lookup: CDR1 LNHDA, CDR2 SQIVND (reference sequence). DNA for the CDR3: TGTGCCAGTACACCCGGGGGCCCAATCTACAATGAGCAGTTCTTC. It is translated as CASTPGGPIYNEQFF.

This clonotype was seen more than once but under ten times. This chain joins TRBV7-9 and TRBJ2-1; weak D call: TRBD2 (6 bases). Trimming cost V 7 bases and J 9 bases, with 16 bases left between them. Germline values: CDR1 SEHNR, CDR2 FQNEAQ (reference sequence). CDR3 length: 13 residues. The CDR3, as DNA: TGTGCCAGCACACCCGAACGGGAGACTGAGCAGTTCTTC. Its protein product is CASTPERETEQFF. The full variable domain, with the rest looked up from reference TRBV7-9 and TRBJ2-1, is DTGVSQNPRHKITKRGQNVTFRCDPISEHNRLYWYRQTLGQGPEFLTYFQNEAQLEKSRLLSDRFSAERPKGSFSTLEIQRTEQGDSAMYLCASTPERETEQFFGPGTRLTVL.

The CDR3, as DNA: TGTGCCAGCAGCTTGACTAGTTTCTTTGAGCAGTTCTTC. This codes for CASSLTSFFEQFF. The chain employs TRBV2 and TRBJ2-1; weak D call: TRBD2 (6 bases). Trimming shortened V by 6 bases and J by 9 bases, and 15 bases separated the two germline ends. CDR3 length: 13 amino acids. CDR1 and CDR2 from the germline V gene are SNHLY and FYNNEI.

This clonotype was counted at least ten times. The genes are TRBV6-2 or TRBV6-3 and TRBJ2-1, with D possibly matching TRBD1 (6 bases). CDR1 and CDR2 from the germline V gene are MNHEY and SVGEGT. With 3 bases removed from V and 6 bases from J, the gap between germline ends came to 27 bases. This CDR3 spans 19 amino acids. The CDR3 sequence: CASSYPPLEGVSPFNEQFF. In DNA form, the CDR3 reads TGTGCCAGCAGTTATCCCCCCCTCGAGGGGGTATCTCCCTTCAATGAGCAGTTCTTC.

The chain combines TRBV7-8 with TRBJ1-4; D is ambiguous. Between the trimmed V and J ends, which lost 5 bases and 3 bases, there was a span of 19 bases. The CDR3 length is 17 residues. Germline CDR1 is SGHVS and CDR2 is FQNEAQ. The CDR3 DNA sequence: TGTGCCAGCAGCCGCCCGAAGGAGGATTCGGCTAATGAAAAACTGTTTTTT. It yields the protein CASSRPKEDSANEKLFF. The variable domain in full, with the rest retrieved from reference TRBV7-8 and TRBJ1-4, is GAGVSQSPRYKVAKRGQDVALRCDPISGHVSLFWYQQALGQGPEFLTYFQNEAQLDKSGLPSDRFFAERPEGSVSTLKIQRTQQEDSAVYLCASSRPKEDSANEKLFFGSGTQLSVL.

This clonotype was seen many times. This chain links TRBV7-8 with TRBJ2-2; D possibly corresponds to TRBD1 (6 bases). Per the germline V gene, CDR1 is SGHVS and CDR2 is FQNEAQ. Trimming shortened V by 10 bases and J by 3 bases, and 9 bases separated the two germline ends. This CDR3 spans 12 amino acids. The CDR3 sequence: CATHRDTGELFF. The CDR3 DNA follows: TGTGCCACACACAGGGACACCGGGGAGCTGTTTTTT.

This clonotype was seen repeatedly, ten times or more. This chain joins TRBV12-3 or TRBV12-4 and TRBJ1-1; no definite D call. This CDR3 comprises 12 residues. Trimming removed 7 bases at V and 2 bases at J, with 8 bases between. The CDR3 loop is CASTNRNTEAFF. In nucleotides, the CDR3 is TGTGCCAGCACTAATAGAAACACTGAAGCTTTCTTT.

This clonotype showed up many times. The CDR3 region has the DNA TGTGCCATCGCTAGCGGGAGGGCCGACCGTACGCAGTATTTT. Protein sequence: CAIASGRADRTQYF. The chain links TRBV10-3 to TRBJ2-3; 12 nucleotides line up with TRBD2. CDR1 is ENHRY, CDR2 SYGVKD, per germline. The CDR3 covers 14 residues. With 8 bases clipped from V and 8 bases from J, the junction kept 8 bases outside the gene matches.

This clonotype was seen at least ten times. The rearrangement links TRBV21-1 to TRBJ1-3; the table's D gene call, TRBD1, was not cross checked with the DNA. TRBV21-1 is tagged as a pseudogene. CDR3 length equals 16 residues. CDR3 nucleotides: TGTGCCAGCAGCAAAGGCGACAGCCCCTCTGGAAACACCATATATTTT. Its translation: CASSKGDSPSGNTIYF.

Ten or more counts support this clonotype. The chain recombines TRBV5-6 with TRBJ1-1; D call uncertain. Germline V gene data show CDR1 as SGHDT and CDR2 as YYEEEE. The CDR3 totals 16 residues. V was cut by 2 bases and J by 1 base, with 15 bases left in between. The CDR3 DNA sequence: TGTGCCAGCAGCTTCCGGCCGTGGATTCCGAACACTGAAGCTTTCTTT. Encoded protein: CASSFRPWIPNTEAFF. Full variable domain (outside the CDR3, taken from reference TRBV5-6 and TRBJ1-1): DAGVTQSPTHLIKTRGQQVTLRCSPKSGHDTVSWYQQALGQGPQFIFQYYEEEERQRGNFPDRFSGHQFPNYSSELNVNALLLGDSALYLCASSFRPWIPNTEAFFGQGTRLTVV.

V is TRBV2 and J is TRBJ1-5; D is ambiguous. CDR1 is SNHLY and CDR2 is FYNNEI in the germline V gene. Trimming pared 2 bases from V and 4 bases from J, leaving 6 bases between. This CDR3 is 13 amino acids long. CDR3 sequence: CASSEMRNQPQHF. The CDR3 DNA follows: TGTGCCAGCAGTGAAATGAGAAATCAGCCCCAGCATTTT.

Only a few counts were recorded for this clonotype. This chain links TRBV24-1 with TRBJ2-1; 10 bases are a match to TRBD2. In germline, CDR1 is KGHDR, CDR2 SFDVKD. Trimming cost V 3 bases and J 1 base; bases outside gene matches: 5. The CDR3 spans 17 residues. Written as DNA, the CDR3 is TGTGCCACCAGTGATCCTAGCGGGAGAGATTCCTACAATGAGCAGTTCTTC. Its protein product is CATSDPSGRDSYNEQFF.

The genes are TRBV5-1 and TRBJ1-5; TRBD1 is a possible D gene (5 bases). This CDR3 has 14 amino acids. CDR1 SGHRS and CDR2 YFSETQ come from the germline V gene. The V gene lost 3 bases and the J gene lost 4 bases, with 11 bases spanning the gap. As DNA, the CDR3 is TGCGCCAGCAGCTGGGACGGGTCGAATCAGCCCCAGCATTTT. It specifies CASSWDGSNQPQHF.

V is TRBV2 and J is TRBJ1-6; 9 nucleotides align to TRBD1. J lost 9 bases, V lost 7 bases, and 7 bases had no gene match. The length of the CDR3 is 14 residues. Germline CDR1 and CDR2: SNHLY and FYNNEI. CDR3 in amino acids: CASTGTGSLSPLHF. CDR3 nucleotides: TGTGCCAGCACGGGGACAGGGTCTCTTTCACCCCTCCACTTT.

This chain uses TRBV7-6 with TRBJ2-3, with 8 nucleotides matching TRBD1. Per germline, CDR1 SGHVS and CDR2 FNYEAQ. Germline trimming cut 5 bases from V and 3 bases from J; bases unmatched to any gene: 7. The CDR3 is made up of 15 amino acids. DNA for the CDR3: TGTGCCAGCAGCCCACAGGGGGTTTTAACAGATACGCAGTATTTT. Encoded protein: CASSPQGVLTDTQYF.

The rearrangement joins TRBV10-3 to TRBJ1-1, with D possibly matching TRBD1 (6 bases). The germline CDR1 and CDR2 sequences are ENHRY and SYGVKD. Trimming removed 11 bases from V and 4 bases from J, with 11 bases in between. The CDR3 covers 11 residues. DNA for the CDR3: TGTGCCGCCCAGGGGCCCACTGAAGCTTTCTTT. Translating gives CAAQGPTEAFF.

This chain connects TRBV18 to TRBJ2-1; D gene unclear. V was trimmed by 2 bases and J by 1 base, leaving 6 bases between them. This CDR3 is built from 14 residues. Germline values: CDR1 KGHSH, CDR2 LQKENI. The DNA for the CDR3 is TGTGCCAGCTCACCAAGGGCATCCTACAATGAGCAGTTCTTC. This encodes CASSPRASYNEQFF.

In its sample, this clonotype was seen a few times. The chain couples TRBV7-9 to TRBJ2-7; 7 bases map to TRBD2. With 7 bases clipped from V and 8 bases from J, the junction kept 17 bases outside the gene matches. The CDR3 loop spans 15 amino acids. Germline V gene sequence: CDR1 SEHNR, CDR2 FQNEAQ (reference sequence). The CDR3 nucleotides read TGTGCCAGCACCTCGGTAGGGCTAGCGGAGGCGAAGCAGTACTTC. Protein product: CASTSVGLAEAKQYF.

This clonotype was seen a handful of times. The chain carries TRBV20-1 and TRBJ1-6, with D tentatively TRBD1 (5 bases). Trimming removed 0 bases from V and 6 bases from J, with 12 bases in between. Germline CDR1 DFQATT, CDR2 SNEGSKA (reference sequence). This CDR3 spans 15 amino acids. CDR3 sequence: CSARDPQAVNSPLHF. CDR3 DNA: TGCAGTGCTAGAGATCCACAGGCAGTTAATTCACCCCTCCACTTT.

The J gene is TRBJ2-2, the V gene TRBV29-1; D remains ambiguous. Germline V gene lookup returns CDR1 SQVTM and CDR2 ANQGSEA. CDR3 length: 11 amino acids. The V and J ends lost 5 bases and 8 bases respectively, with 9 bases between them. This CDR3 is CSVSSEGELFF. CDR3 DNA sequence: TGCAGCGTTTCATCCGAGGGGGAGCTGTTTTTT.

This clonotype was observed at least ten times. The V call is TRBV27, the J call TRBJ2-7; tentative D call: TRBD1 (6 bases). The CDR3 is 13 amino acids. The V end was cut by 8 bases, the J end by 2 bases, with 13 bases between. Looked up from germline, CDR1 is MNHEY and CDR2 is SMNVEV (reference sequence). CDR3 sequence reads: CASARDIAYEQYF. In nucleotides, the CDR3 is TGTGCCAGCGCCCGGGACATTGCCTACGAGCAGTACTTC.

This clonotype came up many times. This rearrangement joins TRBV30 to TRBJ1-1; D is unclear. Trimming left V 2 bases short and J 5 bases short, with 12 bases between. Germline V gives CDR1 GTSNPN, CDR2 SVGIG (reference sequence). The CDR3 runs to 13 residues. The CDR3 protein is CAWSQLGGTEAFF. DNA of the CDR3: TGTGCCTGGAGTCAGCTCGGAGGGACTGAAGCTTTCTTT.

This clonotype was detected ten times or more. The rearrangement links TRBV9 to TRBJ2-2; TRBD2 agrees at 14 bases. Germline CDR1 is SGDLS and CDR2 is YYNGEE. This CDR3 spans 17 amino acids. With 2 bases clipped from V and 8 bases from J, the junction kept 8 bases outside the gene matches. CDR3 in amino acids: CASSVYPGLAGAGELFF. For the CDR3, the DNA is TGTGCCAGCAGCGTCTACCCGGGACTAGCGGGAGCAGGGGAGCTGTTTTTT.

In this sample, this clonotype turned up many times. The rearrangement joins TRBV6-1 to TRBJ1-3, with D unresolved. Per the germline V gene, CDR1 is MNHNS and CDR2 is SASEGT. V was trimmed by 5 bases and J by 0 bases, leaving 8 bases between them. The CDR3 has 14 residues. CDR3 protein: CASSQGYSGNTIYF. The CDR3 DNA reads TGTGCCAGCAGTCAAGGTTACTCTGGAAACACCATATATTTT.